The source of this TCR beta chain is a study of blood T cell repertoires in COVID-19. Overall study: Acute and convalescent COVID-19 samples came from the United States, Italy and Spain. PBMCs, B-cell-depleted T cells, or T cells provided the cDNA or gDNA that made up the material.

The V and J ends lost 4 bases and 0 bases, in that order; junction bases with no gene match: 5. Germline assignment: CDR1 SGHDT and CDR2 YYEEEE. The CDR3 spans 15 residues. In the authors' workflow: Cell counts per sample came from amplifying reference gene primers. The table came from immunoSEQ multiplex PCR; TCRdb's copy has only in-frame clones and leaves some out. The V and J calls and clone size are taken from that table; D and trimming were inferred from the DNA. The sample holds a few hundred thousand clones, 85% seen once. The sequencing input was peripheral blood. The clonotype comes from a woman between 18 and 29 years old with acute or convalescent COVID-19. The chain combines TRBV5-6 with TRBJ1-2; 8 bases are shared with TRBD1. In DNA, the CDR3 is TGTGCCAGCAGCCTAGGGGGACAGGCTAACTATGGCTACACCTTC. Amino acid sequence: CASSLGGQANYGYTF.